This T cell receptor beta chain originates from a study of cytomegalovirus exposure and HLA in healthy donors. Study-wide results and limits: Sequencing depth across donors, presence/absence analyses assumed, was roughly uniform.

V was shortened by 3 bases and J by 7 bases, with 11 bases between the two germline ends. The CDR3 is made up of 13 amino acids. Germline V gene sequence: CDR1 SGDLS, CDR2 YYNGEE. Regarding this clone: Its antigen is still unknown.

These donors counted as nominally healthy when sampled, but unrecorded immune exposures were likely. The study ran its PCR with 60 Vbeta and 13 Jbeta primers. Assay used: immunoSEQ multiplex PCR; TCRdb lists only in-frame clones, some missing. With 70,000 to 90,000 clones in the sample, the ten largest clones hold roughly 3.8%. The receptor comes from a man aged 18 to 35 in good health and CMV-seropositive. Sequencing used PBMCs. This chain links TRBV9 with TRBJ2-1; possible D gene TRBD2, 6 bases. The CDR3 sequence is CASSAEGRNEQFF. The CDR3 region has the DNA TGTGCCAGCAGCGCGGAGGGGAGGAATGAGCAGTTCTTC.